This T cell receptor (beta chain) comes out of a study of blood T cell repertoires in COVID-19. Study details: Acute-phase and convalescent COVID-19 samples originated in the United States, Italy and Spain. The cDNA or gDNA used as material had been derived from T cells, B-cell-depleted T cells, or PBMCs.

Deletions cut 0 bases from V and 14 bases from J, with 18 bases between. This CDR3 has 15 amino acids. In germline, CDR1 is SGDLS, CDR2 YYNGEE. The authors' processing: Amplification of reference gene primers was used by the study to estimate nucleated cell counts. Libraries were prepared by immunoSEQ multiplex PCR; TCRdb keeps only in-frame clonotypes and omits some of them. V, J and clone size derive from that table, while D and trimming were established from the DNA sequence. The table includes about 92,000 clones, approximately 90% detected once. The clonotype comes from a human donor with active COVID-19. The donor label of this sample is uncertain. The chain recombines TRBV9 with TRBJ2-6; a weak D match, TRBD1 (6 bases). The sequenced sample was peripheral blood. The CDR3 bases are TGTGCCAGCAGCGTAGCGACAGGACGACACTCCCTCCTGACTTTC. It is translated as CASSVATGRHSLLTF.